Listed here are 20 T cell receptor beta chains from one sample, sequenced in a study of blood T cells in healthy people across ages. Through a sample-barcoded 5' primer and a J-beta primer mix, a second PCR was run for about 6 to 11 cycles. Each CDR3 protein is one row after TCRdb ran MiXCR on the 5' RACE reads. This table holds 780,000 or so distinct CDR3 sequences, around 25% found once. The same sample was also used in a study of T cells of mothers and their children.

Sequenced material: blood. The source of these receptors is a boy younger than 18 in good health.

This clonotype was seen a few times. Its ends do not fully match the called genes, so a read error is possible. V usage is TRBV7-2 and J usage is TRBJ2-3; D remains ambiguous. This CDR3 has 13 amino acids. Germline CDR1 is SGHTA and CDR2 is FQGNSA. DNA for the CDR3: TGTGTCAGCAGCTCCAGCCAGTTAGATACGCAGTATTTT. It encodes CVSSSSQLDTQYF. Together with reference TRBV7-2 and TRBJ2-3, the CDR3 gives the full variable domain: GAGVSQSPSNKVTEKGKDVELRCDPISGHTALYWYRQSLGQGLEFLIYFQGNSAPDKSGLPSDRFSAERTGGSVSTLTIQRTQQEDSAVYLCVSSSSQLDTQYFGPGTRLTVL.

With respect to this clonotype: No conserved phenylalanine or tryptophan is present at the end of the CDR3, so a read error is the likely explanation. The V and J genes are TRBV5-1 and TRBJ2-5; 7 bases map to TRBD1. The CDR3 covers 13 residues. Trimming at V came to 4 bases and at J to 5 bases, leaving 5 bases not matched to a gene. CDR1 is SGHRS, CDR2 YFSETQ, per germline. The CDR3 sequence is CASSGGQLETQYS. CDR3 nucleotides: TGCGCCAGCAGCGGGGGACAGTTGGAGACCCAGTACTCC.

This rearrangement joins TRBV4-3 to TRBJ2-5, with D possibly being TRBD2 (6 bases). The better agreement between TRBJ2-7 and the DNA end casts doubt on the J call. Germline V gene sequence: CDR1 LGHNA, CDR2 YSLEER. The CDR3 spans 15 residues. In DNA, the CDR3 is TGCGCCAGCAGCCAAGACCGGGGGTCCGGATACGAGCAGTACTTC. Translation gives CASSQDRGSGYEQYF.

This clonotype was found a few times. The CDR3 region has the DNA TGCGCCAGCAGTCCCGGGACAGGGGGTCTTGGCTACACCTTC. Protein sequence: CASSPGTGGLGYTF. The genes are TRBV5-1 and TRBJ1-2; 11 positions match TRBD1. The CDR3 spans 14 residues. Germline CDR1 SGHRS, CDR2 YFSETQ. J was trimmed by 7 bases and V by 5 bases; bases with no gene match: 7.

Only a few counts were recorded for this clonotype. CDR3 loop: CSVEGAVTDTQYF. The CDR3 DNA follows: TGCAGCGTTGAGGGAGCTGTTACAGATACGCAGTATTTT. The chain couples TRBV29-1 to TRBJ2-3; a possible D gene is TRBD2 (5 bases). Germline loops: CDR1 SQVTM, CDR2 ANQGSEA. V was pared by 3 bases and J by 3 bases, with 10 bases between. The CDR3 runs 13 residues.

This chain joins TRBV6-5 and TRBJ2-5; D ambiguous. The CDR3 has 11 residues. V lost 6 bases, J lost 5 bases, and 7 bases lay in between. CDR1 and CDR2 (germline): MNHEY, SVGAGI. In DNA form, the CDR3 reads TGTGCCAGCAGGCAGAGGGAGACCCAGTACTTC. Protein product: CASRQRETQYF.

This clonotype appeared a few times. The rearrangement joins TRBV24-1 to TRBJ2-3; TRBD2 matches 7 bases. Looked up from germline, CDR1 is KGHDR and CDR2 is SFDVKD. Unmatched junction bases numbered 4, after V lost 5 bases and J lost 3 bases. This CDR3 region has 14 residues. The CDR3: CATSASGTTDTQYF. CDR3 DNA: TGTGCCACCAGTGCTAGCGGAACTACAGATACGCAGTATTTT.

The CDR3 nucleotides read TGTGCCAGCAGTTTGGGGGGTGGAGGGACCCACTACGAGCAGTACTTC. Translating gives CASSLGGGGTHYEQYF. The gene calls are TRBV28 and TRBJ2-7, with a possible D match to TRBD2 (6 bases). The germline V gene has CDR1 MDHEN and CDR2 SYDVKM. The CDR3 is 16 amino acids. The V and J ends lost 3 bases and 3 bases respectively, with 18 bases between them. The full variable domain, in which reference TRBV28 and TRBJ2-7 provide the parts outside the CDR3, is DVKVTQSSRYLVKRTGEKVFLECVQDMDHENMFWYRQDPGLGLRLIYFSYDVKMKEKGDIPEGYSVSREKKERFSLILESASTNQTSMYLCASSLGGGGTHYEQYFGPGTRLTVT.

This clonotype has a handful of counts. The rearrangement links TRBV28 to TRBJ2-5, with D possibly TRBD2 on 5 matching bases. The J call is doubtful: the DNA matches TRBJ2-1 better. The CDR3 is 12 residues long. CDR1 is MDHEN and CDR2 is SYDVKM in the germline V gene. The CDR3 coding sequence is TGTGCCAGCAGTCGGGGTGGGGATGAGCAGTTCTTC. Translated, it gives CASSRGGDEQFF.

This clonotype was seen only a few times. This sequence joins TRBV29-1 and TRBJ2-5; possible D gene TRBD2, 6 bases. V dropped 6 bases and J dropped 1 base, with 12 bases sitting between them. Germline V lookup: CDR1 SQVTM, CDR2 ANQGSEA. The CDR3 is 13 amino acids. The CDR3 DNA follows: TGCAGCGTGGGGCGCGGGGTCCAAGAGACCCAGTACTTC. Amino acids: CSVGRGVQETQYF.

This clonotype has just a few counts. The chain combines TRBV28 with TRBJ2-5; 10 bases line up with TRBD2. The J call is in doubt because the DNA end fits TRBJ2-7 better. This CDR3 has 15 amino acids. The germline CDR1 and CDR2 sequences are MDHEN and SYDVKM. For the CDR3, the DNA is TGTGCCAGCAGAACGACTAGCGGGTCGAACTACGAGCAGTACTTC. The encoded protein is CASRTTSGSNYEQYF.

The chain links TRBV6-1 to TRBJ2-6; TRBD2 is a possible D gene (5 bases). Trimming removed 0 bases from V and 4 bases from J, with 10 bases in between. CDR3 length: 16 amino acids. Per the germline V gene, CDR1 is MNHNS and CDR2 is SASEGT. DNA for the CDR3: TGTGCCAGCAGTGAAGCGGCCGGGGTCGGGGCCAACGTCCTGACTTTC. This sequence encodes CASSEAAGVGANVLTF.

This clonotype was seen a handful of times. This chain uses TRBV27 with TRBJ2-1, with D possibly matching TRBD2 (6 bases). The end of the DNA aligns better with TRBJ2-7, so the J call may be wrong. Germline lookup yields CDR1 MNHEY and CDR2 SMNVEV (reference sequence). CDR3 length equals 13 residues. CDR3 coding DNA: TGTGCCAGCCACCGGCACGGGGGAGACGAGCAGTACTTC. It is translated as CASHRHGGDEQYF.

V is TRBV4-3 and J is TRBJ2-3; D perhaps matches TRBD1 (6 bases). The germline V gene encodes CDR1 LGHNA and CDR2 YSLEER. V lost 4 bases to trimming and J lost 0 bases, with 14 bases between them. The CDR3 consists of 16 residues. The CDR3 DNA reads as TGCGCCAGCAGCCCGGGGACAAGTCATAGCACAGATACGCAGTATTTT. This gives the protein CASSPGTSHSTDTQYF.

The CDR3 loop is CSVRGEAYNEQFF. The CDR3 bases are TGCAGCGTTAGGGGGGAGGCATACAATGAGCAGTTCTTC. The chain is built from TRBV29-1 and TRBJ2-1; the D gene could be TRBD1 or TRBD2 (6 bases each). This CDR3 comprises 13 residues. Germline V gene lookup returns CDR1 SQVTM and CDR2 ANQGSEA. Trimming stripped 5 bases from V and 4 bases from J, with 12 bases between.

This clonotype was seen a few times. The gene calls are TRBV13 and TRBJ1-1, with unresolved D. Trimming shortened V by 5 bases and J by 7 bases, and 14 bases separated the two germline ends. Germline values: CDR1 PRHDT, CDR2 FYEKMQ (reference sequence). The CDR3 is made up of 13 amino acids. The CDR3 DNA reads TGTGCCAGCAGCCCCACTTATTGGGTTGAAGCTTTCTTT. Its protein is CASSPTYWVEAFF.

This chain links TRBV7-2 with TRBJ2-5; no firm D call. The J call may be mistaken, given a closer DNA end match to TRBJ2-7. Germline loops: CDR1 SGHTA, CDR2 FQGNSA. This CDR3 contains 12 residues. The CDR3 coding sequence is TGTGCCAGCAGCTTAGTTTTCGACGAGCAGTACTTC. It codes for CASSLVFDEQYF.

This clonotype was recorded a few times. CDR3 coding DNA: TGCGCCAGCAGCCAAGATCGCGTGGGCTACACCTTC. Protein product: CASSQDRVGYTF. This chain connects TRBV4-3 to TRBJ1-2; D remains ambiguous. This CDR3 is built from 12 residues. In germline, CDR1 is LGHNA, CDR2 YSLEER. Trimming cost V 0 bases and J 8 bases, with 7 bases left between them.

This chain joins TRBV2 and TRBJ1-3, with 7 positions matching TRBD1. This CDR3 is 12 amino acids long. V gave up 6 bases and J gave up 8 bases; unmatched junction bases: 4. CDR1 is SNHLY, CDR2 FYNNEI, per germline. The CDR3 DNA is TGTGCCAGCAGAGGACAGGCGGACACCATATATTTT. It yields the protein CASRGQADTIYF.

This clonotype was observed a few times. A junction end diverges from the germline sequence, so it may reflect a read error. V gene TRBV7-9 combines with J gene TRBJ2-7; 7 bases align to TRBD1. Germline CDR1 SEHNR, CDR2 FQNEAQ (reference sequence). The length of the CDR3 is 12 residues. The chain's CDR3 is CASSLDGQAWHF. The DNA for the CDR3 is TGTGCCAGCAGCTTGGATGGACAGGCTTGGCACTTC.